The 26 T cell receptor beta chains given below trace back to one sample, sequenced in a study of T cells after yellow fever vaccination. TCRdb called the 5' RACE reads again in MiXCR, with one record for every CDR3 protein. Among 450,000 to 550,000 distinct CDR3 sequences, 21% were seen once, and the ten largest hold roughly a sixth. The sample here was PBMCs, taken about 21 days after the first yellow fever vaccination. All receptors derive from a young man who received the YFV17D yellow fever vaccine.

The chain combines TRBV5-1 with TRBJ2-1; TRBD2 aligns across 11 bases. Germline V gene lookup returns CDR1 SGHRS and CDR2 YFSETQ. The CDR3 runs to 15 residues. V trimming: 7 bases; J trimming: 12 bases; junction bases outside the gene matches: 15. The CDR3 DNA reads TGCGCCAGCTCGGGGGATAGCGGGGGGGCGGAGCGGCAGTTCTTC. This encodes CASSGDSGGAERQFF.

This clonotype was seen a few times. This chain uses TRBV5-6 with TRBJ2-2; D not certain. V lost 0 bases to trimming and J lost 0 bases, with 12 bases between them. Germline V gene data show CDR1 as SGHDT and CDR2 as YYEEEE. The CDR3 loop spans 17 amino acids. CDR3 DNA: TGTGCCAGCAGCTTGGCCGTAGGCCTGGCGAACACCGGGGAGCTGTTTTTT. It translates to CASSLAVGLANTGELFF.

This clonotype was seen a few times. V gene TRBV7-9 combines with J gene TRBJ2-5; D uncertain. There are 12 residues in the CDR3. Per the germline V gene, CDR1 is SEHNR and CDR2 is FQNEAQ (reference sequence). The ends were cut back, 5 bases at V and 5 bases at J, with 9 bases in the middle. CDR3 nucleotides: TGTGCCAGCAGCGGAGTAACGGAGACCCAGTACTTC. This sequence encodes CASSGVTETQYF.

A few counts support this clonotype. The chain links TRBV20-1 to TRBJ2-5; either TRBD1 or TRBD2 may supply D (5 bases each). This CDR3 has 15 amino acids. Germline CDR1 is DFQATT and CDR2 is SNEGSKA (reference sequence). Between the trimmed V and J ends, which lost 6 bases and 2 bases, there was a span of 19 bases. This CDR3 reads CSARKPGARQETQYF. The CDR3 coding sequence is TGCAGTGCACGCAAACCCGGGGCTCGACAAGAGACCCAGTACTTC.

This clonotype occurred a few times. The rearrangement links TRBV12-3 or TRBV12-4 to TRBJ2-1; TRBD2 matches 12 bases. V gave up 6 bases and J gave up 7 bases; unmatched junction bases: 10. The CDR3 spans 16 residues. The CDR3 DNA sequence: TGTGCCAGCAGACCCGCCGGGACTAGCGGGTCTAATGAGCAGTTCTTC. Translating gives CASRPAGTSGSNEQFF.

CDR3 in amino acids: CASTTLWRHSGANVLTF. Here the CDR3 DNA reads TGTGCCAGCACCACACTCTGGCGGCACTCTGGGGCCAACGTCCTGACTTTC. V gene TRBV12-3 or TRBV12-4 combines with J gene TRBJ2-6; D remains unclear. Trimming pared 7 bases from V and 0 bases from J, leaving 16 bases between. This CDR3 contains 17 residues.

This clonotype was counted only a few times. This chain connects TRBV5-1 to TRBJ1-1; tentatively, D is TRBD1 (5 bases). V shed 7 bases and J shed 4 bases, with 17 bases lying between them. The CDR3 extends over 14 amino acids. In germline, CDR1 is SGHRS, CDR2 YFSETQ. CDR3 sequence: CASGAQGRGTEAFF. The CDR3 nucleotides are TGCGCCAGCGGGGCCCAGGGTCGGGGCACTGAAGCTTTCTTT.

The sample holds a few counts of this clonotype. The V and J genes are TRBV6-5 and TRBJ1-1; no firm D call. CDR1 is MNHEY and CDR2 is SVGAGI in the germline V gene. The ends were cut back, 0 bases at V and 3 bases at J, with 14 bases in the middle. The CDR3 runs to 16 residues. This CDR3 is CASSYSFSGDDTEAFF. DNA for the CDR3: TGTGCCAGCAGTTACTCGTTTTCTGGTGACGACACTGAAGCTTTCTTT.

The sample holds many counts of this clonotype. The V and J genes are TRBV5-1 and TRBJ2-7; TRBD2 matches at 8 bases. Per germline, CDR1 SGHRS and CDR2 YFSETQ. This CDR3 has 15 residues. The V and J ends lost 5 bases and 0 bases, in that order; junction bases with no gene match: 7. The CDR3 coding sequence is TGCGCCAGCAGAGTCGGACTAGCAAGCTCCTACGAGCAGTACTTC. This encodes CASRVGLASSYEQYF.

The chain has TRBV10-3 and TRBJ2-6; D is tentatively TRBD1 or TRBD2 (6 bases each). V lost 2 bases, J lost 4 bases, and 18 bases lay in between. The CDR3 contains 18 residues. Germline CDR1 and CDR2: ENHRY and SYGVKD. CDR3 residues: CAISEPLGGSGGANVLTF. Written as DNA, the CDR3 is TGTGCCATCAGTGAGCCCCTAGGGGGGTCCGGGGGGGCCAACGTCCTGACTTTC.

This clonotype appeared once. J is TRBJ1-4 and V is TRBV5-1, with unresolved D. Germline CDR1 reads SGHRS; CDR2 reads YFSETQ. The CDR3 totals 12 residues. V lost 5 bases to trimming and J lost 12 bases, with 14 bases between them. The DNA of the CDR3 is TGCGCCAGCAGTTGGAGCGGGGTGGAACTGTTTTTT. As protein: CASSWSGVELFF.

The table lists this clonotype with a few counts. The chain joins TRBV4-3 to TRBJ1-2, with a tentative D call TRBD1 (5 bases). Looked up from germline, CDR1 is LGHNA and CDR2 is YSLEER. The V and J ends lost 1 base and 4 bases respectively, with 10 bases between them. The length of the CDR3 is 14 residues. The CDR3 DNA follows: TGCGCCAGCAGCCAAGTCGACAGCCTCTATGGCTACACCTTC. Its translation is CASSQVDSLYGYTF.

This clonotype was seen only a few times. This chain links TRBV6-2 or TRBV6-3 with TRBJ2-7, with 7 bases identical to TRBD1. V lost 5 bases and J lost 4; bases outside the gene matches: 8. CDR1 is MNHEY and CDR2 is SVGEGT in the germline V gene. The CDR3 runs 14 residues. The CDR3 region is CASSPRTGLYEQYF. In DNA form, the CDR3 reads TGTGCCAGCAGTCCCCGGACAGGATTATACGAGCAGTACTTC.

The gene calls are TRBV5-1 and TRBJ1-2; D is unclear. CDR1 and CDR2 from the germline V gene are SGHRS and YFSETQ. This CDR3 spans 16 amino acids. Trimming stripped 5 bases from V and 0 bases from J, with 17 bases between. This CDR3 is CASSSAGEVTNYGYTF. CDR3 nucleotide sequence: TGCGCCAGCAGTTCGGCCGGAGAAGTCACTAACTATGGCTACACCTTC.

The CDR3 spells CSVGATAEKLFF. DNA of the CDR3: TGCAGCGTTGGCGCGACAGCTGAAAAACTGTTTTTT. The chain employs TRBV29-1 and TRBJ1-4, with D tentatively TRBD1 (5 bases). V was trimmed by 4 bases and J by 7 bases, leaving 10 bases between them. CDR1 and CDR2 (germline): SQVTM, ANQGSEA. This CDR3 is 12 amino acids long.

As DNA, the CDR3 is TGTGCCAGCAGCTTAGAACTAGCGGGGGGCCAAGAGACCCAGTACTTC. Amino acids: CASSLELAGGQETQYF. This chain joins TRBV11-2 and TRBJ2-5, with 12 bases identical to TRBD2. Germline CDR1 is SGHAT and CDR2 is FQNNGV. After removal of 0 bases from V and 1 base from J, the junction contained 0 bases not matched to a gene. The CDR3 length is 16 residues.

The chain has TRBV20-1 and TRBJ2-1; 9 bases line up with TRBD2. Losses at the gene ends were 6 bases for V and 4 bases for J; bases not matched to a gene: 10. The CDR3 is made up of 15 amino acids. CDR1 is DFQATT and CDR2 is SNEGSKA in the germline V gene (reference sequence). The CDR3 sequence is CSARKRGAGYNEQFF. CDR3 sequence (DNA): TGCAGTGCAAGAAAGCGGGGGGCCGGGTACAATGAGCAGTTCTTC.

The chain recombines TRBV12-3 or TRBV12-4 with TRBJ2-7; D is perhaps TRBD1 or TRBD2 (5 bases each). The CDR3 covers 14 residues. V shed 5 bases and J shed 4 bases, with 15 bases lying between them. CDR3 sequence: CASSPGTQYYEQYF. The CDR3 bases are TGTGCCAGCAGTCCCGGGACCCAGTATTACGAGCAGTACTTC.

With regard to this clonotype: At one end, the junction sequence differs from germline, possibly due to a read error. The V call is TRBV2, the J call TRBJ1-4, with D hard to call. CDR1 is SNHLY, CDR2 FYNNEI, per germline. The CDR3 runs 15 residues. This chain's CDR3 is CASRAAANTNKKLFF. The CDR3 DNA sequence: TGTGCCAGCAGAGCCGCAGCCAACACTAATAAAAAACTGTTTTTT.

The V gene is TRBV6-2 or TRBV6-3, the J gene TRBJ2-7; maybe TRBD1 (5 bases). Trimming took 6 bases from V and 4 from J, leaving 10 bases between them. The CDR3 has 12 residues. Germline values: CDR1 MNHEY, CDR2 SVGEGT. This CDR3 reads CASRLDSYEQYF. Here the CDR3 DNA reads TGTGCCAGCAGATTAGACAGTTACGAGCAGTACTTC.

The chain recombines TRBV9 with TRBJ1-6; D is ambiguous. This CDR3 is 16 amino acids long. The germline V gene encodes CDR1 SGDLS and CDR2 YYNGEE. V was shortened by 0 bases and J by 9 bases, with 16 bases between the two germline ends. The CDR3 reads CASSVDARSDGSPLHF. CDR3 DNA: TGTGCCAGCAGCGTAGACGCCCGGTCAGATGGTTCACCCCTCCACTTT.

This chain links TRBV27 with TRBJ2-7, with TRBD2 identical over 8 bases. The CDR3 loop spans 16 amino acids. The V segment lost 3 bases and the J segment 4 bases; nucleotides outside the gene matches: 11. Germline CDR1 MNHEY, CDR2 SMNVEV (reference sequence). Here the CDR3 reads CASSFYRGGQVYEQYF. DNA of the CDR3: TGTGCCAGCAGTTTTTATCGGGGGGGCCAGGTTTACGAGCAGTACTTC.

This chain joins TRBV3-1 and TRBJ2-3; D call uncertain. The V end was cut by 2 bases, the J end by 2 bases, with 11 bases between. In germline, CDR1 is LGHDT, CDR2 YNNKEL (reference sequence). The CDR3 is 15 amino acids. The CDR3 DNA follows: TGTGCCAGCAGCCAATCAGGAGTAACCACAGATACGCAGTATTTT. This sequence encodes CASSQSGVTTDTQYF.

This clonotype was detected only a few times. The rearrangement uses TRBV7-9 and TRBJ1-5; weak D call: TRBD1 (6 bases). V shed 2 bases and J shed 2 bases, with 10 bases lying between them. The CDR3 is 15 residues long. Looked up from germline, CDR1 is SEHNR and CDR2 is FQNEAQ (reference sequence). For the CDR3, the DNA is TGTGCCAGCAGCTTAACGGAGGGGGGCAATCAGCCCCAGCATTTT. Its protein product is CASSLTEGGNQPQHF.

A few counts support this clonotype. The rearrangement links TRBV11-2 to TRBJ1-6; 10 nucleotides align to TRBD1. The ends lost 6 bases at V and 7 bases at J; junction bases unmatched: 6. This CDR3 has 15 amino acids. CDR1 and CDR2 (germline): SGHAT, FQNNGV. The CDR3 DNA reads TGTGCCAGCAGATCCGGACAGGGGGGAAATTCACCCCTCCACTTT. Translating gives CASRSGQGGNSPLHF.

V usage is TRBV3-1 and J usage is TRBJ2-5, with D perhaps TRBD2 (5 bases). Germline-derived CDR1 and CDR2 are LGHDT and YNNKEL (reference sequence). The CDR3 spans 15 residues. Deletions cut 0 bases from V and 1 base from J, with 9 bases between. The CDR3 loop is CASSQEGLAQETQYF. The CDR3 nucleotides are TGTGCCAGCAGCCAAGAAGGTCTAGCCCAAGAGACCCAGTACTTC.